The 14 T cell receptor beta chains below were found in one sample sequenced in a study of Ad26.COV2.S vaccination and SARS-CoV-2 variants. The treatment here: around 19 received Ad26.COV2.S at low or high dose, single or two shots; roughly five received placebo; per-sample allocation not given. Sampling happened 63 days after the first vaccine or placebo injection. Sequenced by immunoSEQ multiplex PCR; TCRdb stores in-frame clones only, minus some. The sample lists 350,000 to 500,000 clones, 75% to 95% seen once, with about 12% in the top ten. Here the sequenced sample was peripheral blood, taken in a trial of Ad26.COV2.S vaccine versus placebo. These TCRs come from a person between 18 and 65 years old who received the Ad26.COV2.S COVID-19 vaccine or a placebo.

This clone turned up a few times. The rearrangement uses TRBV19 and TRBJ1-5; 7 bases agree with TRBD1. CDR3 length: 15 amino acids. Germline loops: CDR1 LNHDA, CDR2 SQIVND (reference sequence). V lost 4 bases and J lost 0; bases outside the gene matches: 3. CDR3 in amino acids: CASSKTGYSNQPQHF. The CDR3 nucleotides read TGTGCCAGTAGTAAGACAGGGTATAGCAATCAGCCCCAGCATTTT.

V gene TRBV25-1 combines with J gene TRBJ2-7; D is perhaps TRBD1 (6 bases). Trimming removed 1 base at V and 7 bases at J, with 14 bases between. Germline CDR1 MGHDK, CDR2 SYGVNS. The CDR3 is 14 residues long. The CDR3 here is CASSELNRDWEQYF. The CDR3 DNA follows: TGTGCCAGCAGTGAATTGAACAGGGATTGGGAGCAGTACTTC.

The V gene is TRBV7-9, the J gene TRBJ2-1; the match to TRBD2 covers 12 bases. The germline V gene has CDR1 SEHNR and CDR2 FQNEAQ (reference sequence). J gave up 9 bases and V 5 bases, and 8 bases lay outside the gene matches. CDR3 length equals 15 residues. The CDR3 DNA follows: TGTGCCAGCAGCCGACTAGCGGGAGACTTGAGTGAGCAGTTCTTC. It specifies CASSRLAGDLSEQFF.

CDR3 bases: TGTGCCACCAGCGGGACTTCCTTTAATGAGCAGTTCTTC. This sequence encodes CATSGTSFNEQFF. The rearrangement links TRBV24-1 to TRBJ2-1; D perhaps matches TRBD2 (6 bases). This CDR3 contains 13 residues. The ends were cut back, 7 bases at V and 7 bases at J, with 13 bases in the middle. Germline assignment: CDR1 KGHDR and CDR2 SFDVKD.

This chain connects TRBV10-3 to TRBJ2-7; 7 bases are shared with TRBD1. Per germline, CDR1 ENHRY and CDR2 SYGVKD. J gave up 3 bases and V 6 bases, and 5 bases lay outside the gene matches. CDR3 size: 13 residues. This chain's CDR3 is CAISSGQSYEQYF. The CDR3 DNA is TGTGCCATCAGCTCGGGACAGAGCTACGAGCAGTACTTC.

This rearrangement joins TRBV10-1 to TRBJ2-3; D gene ambiguous. Trimming took 3 bases from V and 6 from J, leaving 10 bases between them. Germline V gives CDR1 WNHNN, CDR2 SYGVQD (reference sequence). The CDR3 is 13 residues long. For the CDR3, the DNA is TGCGCCAGCAGTGATATCCTGGGGGATACGCAGTATTTT. Its protein product is CASSDILGDTQYF.

The rearrangement uses TRBV4-1 and TRBJ2-2; D may be TRBD1 or TRBD2 (5 bases each). With 4 bases removed from V and 3 bases from J, the gap between germline ends came to 9 bases. In germline, CDR1 is MGHRA, CDR2 YSYEKL. CDR3 length: 14 amino acids. The DNA for the CDR3 is TGCGCCAGCAGCCGGGACCGATACACCGGGGAGCTGTTTTTT. It is translated as CASSRDRYTGELFF.

The chain has TRBV6-5 and TRBJ1-2; D possibly corresponds to TRBD1 (6 bases). V was cut by 5 bases and J by 8 bases, with 15 bases left in between. This CDR3 region has 13 residues. Germline loops: CDR1 MNHEY, CDR2 SVGAGI. Written as DNA, the CDR3 is TGTGCCAGCAGTACCACAGGGAGGGGAGGCTACACCTTC. The encoded protein is CASSTTGRGGYTF.

The chain links TRBV9 to TRBJ2-7; TRBD1 matches at 7 bases. The CDR3 contains 14 residues. J was trimmed by 0 bases and V by 3 bases; bases with no gene match: 3. CDR1 SGDLS and CDR2 YYNGEE come from the germline V gene. The CDR3 loop is CASSAGQNSYEQYF. The DNA of the CDR3 is TGTGCCAGCAGCGCGGGACAGAACTCCTACGAGCAGTACTTC. The variable domain in full, with the rest retrieved from reference TRBV9 and TRBJ2-7, is DSGVTQTPKHLITATGQRVTLRCSPRSGDLSVYWYQQSLDQGLQFLIQYYNGEERAKGNILERFSAQQFPDLHSELNLSSLELGDSALYFCASSAGQNSYEQYFGPGTRLTVT.

This chain joins TRBV5-5 and TRBJ1-4; 8 nucleotides align to TRBD1. From germline, CDR1 is SGHKS and CDR2 YYEKEE (reference sequence). V lost 5 bases, J lost 7 bases, and 7 bases stayed unmatched. CDR3 length: 14 amino acids. CDR3 bases: TGTGCCAGCAGTCGGACAGGGAAGGGTGAAAAACTGTTTTTT. Protein: CASSRTGKGEKLFF.

J is TRBJ1-2 and V is TRBV15, with 8 bases lining up with TRBD1. The V gene end was trimmed by 1 base and the J gene end by 7 bases; junction bases not matched to a gene: 11. CDR3 length: 16 residues. Germline CDR1 reads LNHNV; CDR2 reads YYDKDF (reference sequence). As DNA, the CDR3 is TGTGCCACCAGCAGAGGACCACCGCAGGGGGCAGCTGGCTACACCTTC. As protein: CATSRGPPQGAAGYTF. Filled out from reference TRBV15 and TRBJ1-2, the complete variable domain reads DAMVIQNPRYQVTQFGKPVTLSCSQTLNHNVMYWYQQKSSQAPKLLFHYYDKDFNNEADTPDNFQSRRPNTSFCFLDIRSPGLGDTAMYLCATSRGPPQGAAGYTFGSGTRLTVV.

The rearrangement uses TRBV2 and TRBJ2-4; 7 nucleotides line up with TRBD2. This CDR3 is built from 14 residues. Germline assignment: CDR1 SNHLY and CDR2 FYNNEI. V trimming: 7 bases; J trimming: 10 bases; junction bases outside the gene matches: 13. The CDR3 spells CASTPLGGPRIQYF. CDR3 nucleotides: TGTGCCAGCACCCCTTTGGGAGGGCCAAGGATTCAGTACTTC.

V and J are TRBV9 and TRBJ2-7; 11 nucleotides align to TRBD1. This CDR3 is 14 amino acids long. Losses at the gene ends were 2 bases for V and 3 bases for J; bases not matched to a gene: 1. Germline CDR1 reads SGDLS; CDR2 reads YYNGEE. The CDR3: CASSVGQGDYEQYF. The CDR3 bases are TGTGCCAGCAGCGTGGGACAGGGGGACTACGAGCAGTACTTC.

The chain has TRBV30 and TRBJ2-7; TRBD1 matches 8 bases. V shed 3 bases, J shed 7 bases, and the junction held 8 bases outside the gene matches. The CDR3 has 13 amino acids. The germline V gene has CDR1 GTSNPN and CDR2 SVGIG (reference sequence). This CDR3 reads CAWSRQGTEEQYF. The CDR3 region has the DNA TGTGCCTGGAGCCGACAGGGGACGGAGGAGCAGTACTTC. The full variable domain, its missing parts supplied by reference TRBV30 and TRBJ2-7, is SQTIHQWPATLVQPVGSPLSLECTVEGTSNPNLYWYRQAAGRGLQLLFYSVGIGQISSEVPQNLSASRPQDRQFILSSKKLLLSDSGFYLCAWSRQGTEEQYFGPGTRLTVT.